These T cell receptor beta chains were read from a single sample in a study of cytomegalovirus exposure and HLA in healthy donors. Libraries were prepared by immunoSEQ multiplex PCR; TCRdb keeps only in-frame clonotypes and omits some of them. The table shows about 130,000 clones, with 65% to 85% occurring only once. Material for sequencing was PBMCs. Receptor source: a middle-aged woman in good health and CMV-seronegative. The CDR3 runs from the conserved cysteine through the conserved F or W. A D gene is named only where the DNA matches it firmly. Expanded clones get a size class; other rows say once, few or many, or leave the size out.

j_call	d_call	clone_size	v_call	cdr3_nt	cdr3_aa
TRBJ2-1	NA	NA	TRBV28	TGTGCCAGCAGTTTATATGTCACGGTATCTCGCGATGAGCAGTTCTTC	CASSLYVTVSRDEQFF
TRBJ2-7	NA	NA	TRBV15	TGTGCCACCAGCGGGAGTAAGAGGGACGAGCAGTACTTC	CATSGSKRDEQYF
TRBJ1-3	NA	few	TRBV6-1	TGTGCCAGCAGTGAAGCTAGAGGCAGGGTGGACACCATATATTTT	CASSEARGRVDTIYF
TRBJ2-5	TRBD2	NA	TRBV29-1	TGCAGCGTTGAAGCTAGCGGTAAAGAGACCCAGTACTTC	CSVEASGKETQYF
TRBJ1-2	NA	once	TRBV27	TGTGCCAGCAGACCGACCAGCGGCTATGGCTACACCTTC	CASRPTSGYGYTF
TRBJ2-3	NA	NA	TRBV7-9	TGTGCCAGCAGTTGGGGCGGGGTCAGCACAGATACGCAGTATTTT	CASSWGGVSTDTQYF
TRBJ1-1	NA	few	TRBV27	TGTGCCAGCAGTTTAGAGGGTTCATCGGGGGCTTTCTTT	CASSLEGSSGAFF
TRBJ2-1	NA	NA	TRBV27	TGTGCCAGCACCTTAGGGGGGGGGTATGAGCAGTTCTTC	CASTLGGGYEQFF
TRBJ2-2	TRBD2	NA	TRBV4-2	TGTGCCAGCAGCCAAGAACTAGCGGGAGAGGCCGGGGAGCTGTTTTTT	CASSQELAGEAGELFF
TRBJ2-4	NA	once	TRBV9	TGTGCCAGCAGCGTAGAGGGCCGCGGGGACATTCAGTACTTC	CASSVEGRGDIQYF
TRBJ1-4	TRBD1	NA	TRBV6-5	TGTGCCAGCAGGGGGACAGCTAGAGGGGAAAAACTGTTTTTT	CASRGTARGEKLFF
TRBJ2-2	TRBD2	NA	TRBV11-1	TGTGCCAGCAGCCTGGCGGGGGTCAACACCGGGGAGCTGTTTTTT	CASSLAGVNTGELFF
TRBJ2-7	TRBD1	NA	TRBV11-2	TGTGCCAGCAGCTTAGTGGGACAGGGTAGTGACTACGAGCAGTACTTC	CASSLVGQGSDYEQYF
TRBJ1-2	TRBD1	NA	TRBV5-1	TGCGCCAGCAGCTTTATAGGACAGGGGGCTAACTATGGCTACACCTTC	CASSFIGQGANYGYTF
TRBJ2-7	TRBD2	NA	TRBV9	TGTGCCAGCAGCACTAGCGGGAGAGGGTACGAGCAGTACTTC	CASSTSGRGYEQYF
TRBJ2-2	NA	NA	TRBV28	TGTGCCAGCAGTTTATACGGGGCGAACACCGGGGAGCTGTTTTTT	CASSLYGANTGELFF
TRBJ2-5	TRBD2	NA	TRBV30	TGTGCCTGGAGTCCCATGAGCGGGAGGGAGACCCAGTACTTC	CAWSPMSGRETQYF
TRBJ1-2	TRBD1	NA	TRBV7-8	TGTGCCAGCAGCGCTGGGACAGATCTTTTGACTAGCTATGGCTACACCTTC	CASSAGTDLLTSYGYTF
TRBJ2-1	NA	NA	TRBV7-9	TGTGCCAGCAGCAATGACTACAGCTCCTACAATGAGCAGTTCTTC	CASSNDYSSYNEQFF
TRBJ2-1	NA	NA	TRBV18	TGTGCCAGCGTGTCAGGGAAAAGCTCCTACAATGAGCAGTTCTTC	CASVSGKSSYNEQFF
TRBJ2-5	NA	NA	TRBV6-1	TGTGCCAGCAGCCCCCAATGGAGGAACCAAGAGACCCAGTACTTC	CASSPQWRNQETQYF
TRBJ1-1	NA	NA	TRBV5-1	TGCGCCAGCAGCTTAGGAGAATCCAGGGGTGCTTTCTTT	CASSLGESRGAFF
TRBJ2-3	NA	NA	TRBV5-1	TGCGCCAGCAGCCCGCCGACAGGCCCCACAGATACGCAGTATTTT	CASSPPTGPTDTQYF
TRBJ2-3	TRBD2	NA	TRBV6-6	TGTGCCAGCAGTTACTCTAGCGGGAGCCCAGATACGCAGTATTTT	CASSYSSGSPDTQYF
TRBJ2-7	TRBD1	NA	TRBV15	TGTGCCACCAGCAGAGAGAGCCCCTGGGTGGGGACAGGGAACCACGAGCAGTACTTC	CATSRESPWVGTGNHEQYF
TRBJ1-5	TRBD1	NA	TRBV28	TGTGCCAGCAGTCCAGGACAGGTCGGGTATCAGCCCCAGCATTTT	CASSPGQVGYQPQHF
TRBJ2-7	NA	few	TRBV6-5	TGTGCCAGCAGACCGATCCAGGTGTCTACCTACGAGCAGTACTTC	CASRPIQVSTYEQYF
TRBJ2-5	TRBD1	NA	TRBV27	TGTGCCAGTGCCAGGACAGGGCTAGGAGAGACCCAGTACTTC	CASARTGLGETQYF
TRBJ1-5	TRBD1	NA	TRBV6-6	TGTGCCAGCAGTGGACAGGGGTTAAATCAGCCCCAGCATTTT	CASSGQGLNQPQHF
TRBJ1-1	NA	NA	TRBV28	TGTGCCAGCAGTCACCGACAGTTTTCGAACACTGAAGCTTTCTTT	CASSHRQFSNTEAFF
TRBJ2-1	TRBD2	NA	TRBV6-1	TGTGCCAGCACCCATTCGCGGGGGACGCACAATGAGCAGTTCTTC	CASTHSRGTHNEQFF
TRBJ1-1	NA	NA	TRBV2	TGTGCCAGCAGTGGACAGAACACTGAAGCTTTCTTT	CASSGQNTEAFF
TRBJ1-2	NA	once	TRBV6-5	TGTGCCAGCAGTTACTCTGGAGGTTCCAATGGCTACACCTTC	CASSYSGGSNGYTF
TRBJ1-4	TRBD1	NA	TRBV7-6	TGTGCCAGCAGCTCCGGACAGGGGGATGAAAAACTGTTTTTT	CASSSGQGDEKLFF
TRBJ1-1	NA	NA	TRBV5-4	TGTGCCAGCAGCACTCCAAACAGGGTGCGCACTGAAGCTTTCTTT	CASSTPNRVRTEAFF
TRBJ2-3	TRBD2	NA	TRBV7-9	TGTGCCAGCAGCCCAAGCGGGAGCGGCACAGATACGCAGTATTTT	CASSPSGSGTDTQYF
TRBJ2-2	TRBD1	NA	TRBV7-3	TGTGCCAGCAGCCCTGGACAGGGGGCGCTTGGCGCCGGGGAGCTGTTTTTT	CASSPGQGALGAGELFF
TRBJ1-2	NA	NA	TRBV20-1	TGCAGTGCTCCAGGGCCGGATGGCTACACCTTC	CSAPGPDGYTF
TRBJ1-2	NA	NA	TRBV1	TGCACCGGGGACAGGGCTGACTATGGCTACACCTTC	CTGDRADYGYTF
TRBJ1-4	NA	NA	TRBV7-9	TGTGCCAGCAGCATTATGGCAGATGAAAAACTGTTTTTT	CASSIMADEKLFF
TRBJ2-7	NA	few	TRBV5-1	TGCGCCAGCAGCTTCAGGGACGGGGGGCCCTACGAGCAGTACTTC	CASSFRDGGPYEQYF
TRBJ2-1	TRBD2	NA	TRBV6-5	TGTGCCAGCAGTTACTCTCCCCTAGCGGGGGACAATGAGCAGTTCTTC	CASSYSPLAGDNEQFF
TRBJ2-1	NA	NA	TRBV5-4	TGTGCCAGCAGCTTGGGTCATACTGGCTCCTACAATGAGCAGTTCTTC	CASSLGHTGSYNEQFF
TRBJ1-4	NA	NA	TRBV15	TGTGCCACCAGCAACCTGGCGGCTGAAAAACTGTTTTTT	CATSNLAAEKLFF
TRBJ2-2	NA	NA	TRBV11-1	TGTGCCAGCAGCCGCACACCTAGCGAGGCCGGGGAGCTGTTTTTT	CASSRTPSEAGELFF
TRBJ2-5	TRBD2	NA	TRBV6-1	TGTGCCAGCAGTGAAGGGGCGGGGGGGCCGGAGACCCAGTACTTC	CASSEGAGGPETQYF
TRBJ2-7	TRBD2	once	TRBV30	TGTGCCTGGACCACCGGGGCGGCGGGAGGCAGCTCCTACGAGCAGTACTTC	CAWTTGAAGGSSYEQYF
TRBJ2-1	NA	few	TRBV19	TGTGCCAGTAGTATGGGAGGAAATGAGCAGTTCTTC	CASSMGGNEQFF
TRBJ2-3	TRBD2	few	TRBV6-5	TGTGCCAGCAGTTCCCGACTAGCGGGGGGGCCAGATACGCAGTATTTT	CASSSRLAGGPDTQYF
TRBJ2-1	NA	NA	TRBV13	TGTGCCAGCAGCCACGGTGGCGCGGGCAATGAGCAGTTCTTC	CASSHGGAGNEQFF
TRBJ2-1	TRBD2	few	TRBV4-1	TGCGCCAGCAGCCAAGAGCTAGCGGGGATCGATGAGCAGTTCTTC	CASSQELAGIDEQFF
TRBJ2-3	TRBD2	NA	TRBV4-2	TGTGCCAGCAGCCAAGAAGGACTAGCGGGTGACCAGGGCACAGATACGCAGTATTTT	CASSQEGLAGDQGTDTQYF
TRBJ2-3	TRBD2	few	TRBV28	TGTGCCAGCAGATCCCGGGACTGGGGGGGAGATACGCAGTATTTT	CASRSRDWGGDTQYF
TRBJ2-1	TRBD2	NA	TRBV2	TGTGCCAGCAGTGAACCGGGACTAGCGGAGTACAATGAGCAGTTCTTC	CASSEPGLAEYNEQFF
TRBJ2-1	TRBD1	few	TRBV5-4	TGTGCCAGCAGCTTGGGGGACAGGGGTTTTGGGAATGAGCAGTTCTTC	CASSLGDRGFGNEQFF
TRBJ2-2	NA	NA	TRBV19	TGTGCCAGTAGTATCCGAGCGGGGAACACCGGGGAGCTGTTTTTT	CASSIRAGNTGELFF